The 21 T cell receptor beta chains below all came from one sample that was sequenced in a study of CD8+CD57+ T cells in acquired aplastic anemia. Genomic DNA provided the template from which TCR beta VDJ and CDR3 profiles were obtained. TCRdb used MiXCR to reprocess the reads, holding one entry per CDR3 protein. Found here are more than 150,000 distinct CDR3 sequences, roughly half of them singletons; the top ten hold 1.8%. Only patients with CD8+CD57+ cell expansion on flow cytometry were chosen for sequencing. The specimen sequenced was sorted CD4+, CD8+, or CD8+CD57+ T cells (not recorded which) from PBMCs. The receptor set was obtained from a human donor with aplastic anemia.

The chain carries TRBV2 and TRBJ2-1; D remains unclear. Germline assignment: CDR1 SNHLY and CDR2 FYNNEI. Trimming cost V 3 bases and J 5 bases, with 5 bases left between them. The CDR3 consists of 12 residues. CDR3 DNA sequence: TGTGCCAGCAGTGACGGCAACAATGAGCAGTTCTTC. Encoded protein: CASSDGNNEQFF.

This clonotype has a count of ten or more. The chain has TRBV18 and TRBJ1-5; D unclear. The CDR3 contains 13 residues. CDR1 is KGHSH, CDR2 LQKENI, per germline. The V and J ends lost 1 base and 4 bases respectively, with 5 bases between them. The CDR3 region is CASSPQGNQPQHF. In nucleotides, the CDR3 is TGTGCCAGCTCACCACAGGGTAATCAGCCCCAGCATTTT.

This clonotype appeared many times. The CDR3: CASSIGNSYNEQFF. The CDR3 DNA reads as TGTGCCAGTAGTATAGGGAACTCCTACAATGAGCAGTTCTTC. The V gene is TRBV19, the J gene TRBJ2-1; D not certain. Germline loops: CDR1 LNHDA, CDR2 SQIVND (reference sequence). Trimming stripped 1 base from V and 0 bases from J, with 4 bases between. The CDR3 loop spans 14 amino acids.

The chain employs TRBV5-1 and TRBJ2-3, with TRBD1 identical over 9 bases. Germline assignment: CDR1 SGHRS and CDR2 YFSETQ. J gave up 4 bases and V 3 bases, and 9 bases lay outside the gene matches. The CDR3 contains 16 residues. CDR3 sequence (DNA): TGCGCCAGCAGCTCAGGATGGGACAGGGTGTCAGATACGCAGTATTTT. The encoded protein is CASSSGWDRVSDTQYF.

In this sample, this clonotype turned up many times. V is TRBV9 and J is TRBJ1-2; 8 bases match TRBD1. Germline V gene lookup returns CDR1 SGDLS and CDR2 YYNGEE. The ends lost 2 bases at V and 5 bases at J; junction bases unmatched: 5. The length of the CDR3 is 14 residues. CDR3 protein: CASSVDRDGYGYTF. CDR3 nucleotide sequence: TGTGCCAGCAGCGTGGACAGGGATGGGTATGGCTACACCTTC.

The chain uses TRBV15 and TRBJ1-1; 9 bases are a match to TRBD1. The germline gives CDR1 LNHNV, CDR2 YYDKDF (reference sequence). The length of the CDR3 is 15 residues. V lost 0 bases, J lost 1 base, and 0 bases stayed unmatched. The CDR3 nucleotides are TGTGCCACCAGCAGAGAGGGACAGGGGAACACTGAAGCTTTCTTT. As protein: CATSREGQGNTEAFF.

Only one count was recorded for this clonotype. An end of the junction differs from the germline gene, which may be a read error. The rearrangement joins TRBV25-1 to TRBJ1-1; 12 bases are a match to TRBD1. The CDR3 runs to 16 residues. CDR1 and CDR2 (germline): MGHDK, SYGVNS. Here the CDR3 reads CASSDIGTGGITGAFF. CDR3 nucleotide sequence: TGTGCCAGCAGTGACATTGGGACAGGGGGCATCACTGGAGCTTTCTTT.

The V call is TRBV19, the J call TRBJ1-5; no definite D call. Germline V gives CDR1 LNHDA, CDR2 SQIVND (reference sequence). The CDR3 loop spans 16 amino acids. V was cut by 1 base and J by 3 bases, with 13 bases left in between. CDR3 region: CASSIGARLHNQPQHF. In DNA, the CDR3 is TGTGCCAGTAGTATAGGGGCCAGGCTCCACAATCAGCCCCAGCATTTT. The complete variable domain, with remaining parts taken from reference TRBV19 and TRBJ1-5, reads DGGITQSPKYLFRKEGQNVTLSCEQNLNHDAMYWYRQDPGQGLRLIYYSQIVNDFQKGDIAEGYSVSREKKESFPLTVTSAQKNPTAFYLCASSIGARLHNQPQHFGDGTRLSIL.

This chain connects TRBV7-6 to TRBJ2-5, with TRBD2 as a possible D gene (6 bases). CDR1 and CDR2 (germline): SGHVS, FNYEAQ. The V end lost 4 bases, the J end lost 1 base, and 10 bases lay between the germline ends. This CDR3 spans 14 amino acids. The CDR3 nucleotides are TGTGCCAGCAGCTCGAACGGGGGCCAAGAGACCCAGTACTTC. As protein: CASSSNGGQETQYF.

The rearrangement uses TRBV19 and TRBJ2-3; the D is unclear. Looked up from germline, CDR1 is LNHDA and CDR2 is SQIVND (reference sequence). Trimming removed 8 bases at V and 3 bases at J, with 6 bases between. The CDR3 spans 11 residues. The CDR3 reads CASGTTDTQYF. The CDR3 DNA reads as TGTGCCAGTGGTACTACAGATACGCAGTATTTT.

This clonotype was found many times. The chain is built from TRBV7-2 and TRBJ2-3; D uncertain. The CDR3 sequence is 12 residues long. Germline CDR1 reads SGHTA; CDR2 reads FQGNSA. The ends were cut back, 4 bases at V and 5 bases at J, with 7 bases in the middle. The CDR3 protein is CASSSTGDTQYF. CDR3 DNA sequence: TGTGCCAGCAGCTCGACGGGAGATACGCAGTATTTT.

The chain uses TRBV20-1 and TRBJ2-1; D perhaps matches TRBD2 (5 bases). This CDR3 region has 10 residues. Looked up from germline, CDR1 is DFQATT and CDR2 is SNEGSKA (reference sequence). Trimming stripped 4 bases from V and 14 bases from J, with 12 bases between. CDR3 nucleotides: TGCAGTGCTATGGACTCTTGGGAGTTCTTC. Translated: CSAMDSWEFF.

The chain links TRBV19 to TRBJ1-2; D is uncertain. Trimming stripped 10 bases from V and 2 bases from J, with 8 bases between. CDR3 length equals 11 residues. Per the germline V gene, CDR1 is LNHDA and CDR2 is SQIVND (reference sequence). As DNA, the CDR3 is TGTGCCACTGGGTCGAACTATGGCTACACCTTC. Its translation: CATGSNYGYTF.

The chain is built from TRBV24-1 and TRBJ1-1; 10 positions match TRBD1. V shed 4 bases, J shed 0 bases, and the junction held 1 base outside the gene matches. The CDR3 is made up of 15 amino acids. Germline-derived CDR1 and CDR2 are KGHDR and SFDVKD. The CDR3 bases are TGTGCCACCAGTGACGGGACAGGGGTGAACACTGAAGCTTTCTTT. It codes for CATSDGTGVNTEAFF.

This clonotype has a single count. The CDR3 does not close with the conserved phenylalanine or tryptophan, likely indicating a read error. No DNA is shown, since the ends of the CDR3 on it are uncertain; the CDR3 is the one TCRdb lists. The chain couples TRBV2 to TRBJ2-7; TRBD1, the D gene given by the table, was not confirmed from the DNA. The germline V gene encodes CDR1 SNHLY and CDR2 FYNNEI. The CDR3 is made up of 9 amino acids, end residues included. The chain's CDR3 is CASSDPGDR.

This clonotype has a count of ten or more. The chain links TRBV20-1 to TRBJ1-5; D is uncertain. V lost 2 bases and J lost 6, with 11 bases in between. The V gene's germline CDR1 is DFQATT and CDR2 SNEGSKA (reference sequence). This CDR3 is 13 amino acids long. The CDR3 here is CSARFGDLQPQHF. The CDR3 nucleotides read TGCAGTGCTAGATTCGGAGACCTTCAGCCCCAGCATTTT.

There are a few counts of this clonotype. CDR3 coding DNA: TGTGCCACCCGTTTCGGTGAAGCTTTCTTT. Translating it yields CATRFGEAFF. V is TRBV7-2 and J is TRBJ1-1, with no clear D. The V end lost 10 bases, the J end lost 7 bases, and 10 bases lay between the germline ends. Germline lookup yields CDR1 SGHTA and CDR2 FQGNSA. This CDR3 comprises 10 residues. Variable domain in full (rest from reference TRBV7-2 and TRBJ1-1): GAGVSQSPSNKVTEKGKDVELRCDPISGHTALYWYRQSLGQGLEFLIYFQGNSAPDKSGLPSDRFSAERTGGSVSTLTIQRTQQEDSAVYLCATRFGEAFFGQGTRLTVV.

This clonotype was found many times. J is TRBJ2-1 and V is TRBV5-4; 7 positions agree with TRBD1. CDR3 length: 15 residues. Per the germline V gene, CDR1 is SGHNT and CDR2 is YYREEE (reference sequence). Trimming at V came to 4 bases and at J to 5 bases, leaving 9 bases not matched to a gene. CDR3 coding DNA: TGTGCCAGCAGCCTTCCAGGGGGTCGTGACAATGAGCAGTTCTTC. It translates to CASSLPGGRDNEQFF.

On this clonotype itself: Since a much larger clone is just one base distant, this may be a read error. The chain joins TRBV29-1 to TRBJ1-2; the D is unclear. The CDR3 loop spans 14 amino acids. V shed 0 bases and J shed 4 bases, with 12 bases lying between them. Germline V gives CDR1 SQVTM, CDR2 ANQGSEA. The CDR3 is CSVEEKGRVYGYTF. DNA for the CDR3: TGCAGCGTTGAAGAAAAGGGTAGGGTCTATGGCTACACCTTC. Looking up the rest from reference TRBV29-1 and TRBJ1-2 gives the full variable domain: SAVISQKPSRDICQRGTSLTIQCQVDSQVTMMFWYRQQPGQSLTLIATANQGSEATYESGFVIDKFPISRPNLTFSTLTVSNMSPEDSSIYLCSVEEKGRVYGYTFGSGTRLTVV.

On this clonotype: This may stem from a read error, because a much larger clone lies one nucleotide away. The rearrangement links TRBV6-1 to TRBJ2-3; the match to TRBD2 covers 8 bases. Germline V lookup: CDR1 MNHNS, CDR2 SASEGT. This CDR3 has 15 residues. V gave up 8 bases and J gave up 4 bases; unmatched junction bases: 11. Here the CDR3 DNA reads TGTGCCAGCGGTCCCCGCAGCGGGGGTGCAGATACGCAGTATTTT. Its translation is CASGPRSGGADTQYF.

This clonotype occurred many times. The rearrangement links TRBV6-1 to TRBJ1-5; D is perhaps TRBD1 (5 bases). This CDR3 region has 11 residues. The V gene lost 8 bases and the J gene lost 5 bases, with 7 bases spanning the gap. Germline V gene lookup returns CDR1 MNHNS and CDR2 SASEGT. The CDR3 loop reads CASGGDQPQHF. The CDR3 bases are TGTGCCAGCGGGGGGGATCAGCCCCAGCATTTT.